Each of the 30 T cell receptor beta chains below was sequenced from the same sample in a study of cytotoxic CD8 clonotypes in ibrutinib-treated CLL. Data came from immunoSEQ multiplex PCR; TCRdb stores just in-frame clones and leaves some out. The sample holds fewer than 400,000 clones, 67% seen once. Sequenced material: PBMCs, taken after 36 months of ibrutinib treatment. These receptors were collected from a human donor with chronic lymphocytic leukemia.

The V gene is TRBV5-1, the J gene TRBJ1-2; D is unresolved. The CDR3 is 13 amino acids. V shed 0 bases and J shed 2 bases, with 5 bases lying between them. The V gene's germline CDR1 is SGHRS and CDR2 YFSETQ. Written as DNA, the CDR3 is TGCGCCAGCAGCTTGGGACGCAACTATGGCTACACCTTC. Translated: CASSLGRNYGYTF.

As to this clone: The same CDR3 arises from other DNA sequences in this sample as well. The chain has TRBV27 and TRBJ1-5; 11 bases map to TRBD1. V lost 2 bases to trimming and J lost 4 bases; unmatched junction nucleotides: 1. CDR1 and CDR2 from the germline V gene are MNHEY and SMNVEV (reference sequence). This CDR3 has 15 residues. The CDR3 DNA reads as TGTGCCAGCAGTTTAGGGACAGGGGGTAATCAGCCCCAGCATTTT. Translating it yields CASSLGTGGNQPQHF.

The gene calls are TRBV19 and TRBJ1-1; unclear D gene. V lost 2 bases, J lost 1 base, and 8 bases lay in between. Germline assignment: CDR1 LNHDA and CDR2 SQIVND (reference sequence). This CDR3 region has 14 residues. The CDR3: CASSIPGSNTEAFF. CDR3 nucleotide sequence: TGTGCCAGTAGTATACCAGGCTCGAACACTGAAGCTTTCTTT.

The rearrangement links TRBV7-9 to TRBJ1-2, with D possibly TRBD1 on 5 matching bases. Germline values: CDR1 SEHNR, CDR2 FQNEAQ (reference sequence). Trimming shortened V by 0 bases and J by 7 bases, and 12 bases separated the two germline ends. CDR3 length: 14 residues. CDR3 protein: CASSLAPPGGGYTF. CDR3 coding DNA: TGTGCCAGCAGCTTAGCGCCCCCCGGGGGTGGCTACACCTTC.

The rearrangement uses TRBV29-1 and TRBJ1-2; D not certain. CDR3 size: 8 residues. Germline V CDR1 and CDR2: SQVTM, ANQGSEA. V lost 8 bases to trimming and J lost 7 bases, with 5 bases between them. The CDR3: CSTGGYTF. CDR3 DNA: TGCAGCACGGGTGGCTACACCTTC.

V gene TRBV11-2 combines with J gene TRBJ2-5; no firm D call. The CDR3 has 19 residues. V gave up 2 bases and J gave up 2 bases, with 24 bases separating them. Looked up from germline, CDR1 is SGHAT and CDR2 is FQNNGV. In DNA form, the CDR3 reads TGTGCCAGCAGCTTATCTGTCACATTAACTCCGAATTTTCAAGAGACCCAGTACTTC. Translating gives CASSLSVTLTPNFQETQYF.

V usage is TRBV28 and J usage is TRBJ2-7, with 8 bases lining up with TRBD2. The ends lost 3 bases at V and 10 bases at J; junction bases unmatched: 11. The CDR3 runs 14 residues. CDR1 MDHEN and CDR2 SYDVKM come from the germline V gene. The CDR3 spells CASSLGGLVPLQYF. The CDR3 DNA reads TGTGCCAGCAGTTTGGGGGGACTAGTTCCACTACAGTACTTC.

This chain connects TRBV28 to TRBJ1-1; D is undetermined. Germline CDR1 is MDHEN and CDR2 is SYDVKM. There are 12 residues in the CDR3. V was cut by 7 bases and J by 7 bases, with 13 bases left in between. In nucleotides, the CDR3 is TGTGCCAGCACCCGGGAAACCTTTGAAGCTTTCTTT. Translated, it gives CASTRETFEAFF.

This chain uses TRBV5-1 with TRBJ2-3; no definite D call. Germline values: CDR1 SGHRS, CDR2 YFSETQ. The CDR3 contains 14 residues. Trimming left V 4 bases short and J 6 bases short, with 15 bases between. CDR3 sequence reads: CASSPPDSSDTQYF. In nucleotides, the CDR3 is TGCGCCAGCAGCCCACCGGATAGTAGCGATACGCAGTATTTT.

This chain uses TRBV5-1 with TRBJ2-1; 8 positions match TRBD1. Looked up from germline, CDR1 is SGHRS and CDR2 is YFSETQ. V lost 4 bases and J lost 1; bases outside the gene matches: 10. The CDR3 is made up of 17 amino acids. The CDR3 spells CASSLTSGGGSYNEQFF. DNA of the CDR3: TGCGCCAGCAGCCTCACCTCAGGGGGCGGATCCTACAATGAGCAGTTCTTC.

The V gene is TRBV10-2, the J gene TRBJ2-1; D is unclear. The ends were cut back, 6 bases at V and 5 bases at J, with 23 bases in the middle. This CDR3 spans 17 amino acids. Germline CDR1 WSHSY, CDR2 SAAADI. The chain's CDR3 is CASRARVGSGFDNEQFF. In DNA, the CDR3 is TGCGCCAGCAGGGCCCGAGTCGGATCGGGTTTCGACAATGAGCAGTTCTTC.

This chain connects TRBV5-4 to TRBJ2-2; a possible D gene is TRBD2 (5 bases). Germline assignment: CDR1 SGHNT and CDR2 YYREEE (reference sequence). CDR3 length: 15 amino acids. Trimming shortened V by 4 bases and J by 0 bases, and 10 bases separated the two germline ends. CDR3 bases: TGTGCCAGCAGCAATAGCGTCCCGAACACCGGGGAGCTGTTTTTT. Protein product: CASSNSVPNTGELFF.

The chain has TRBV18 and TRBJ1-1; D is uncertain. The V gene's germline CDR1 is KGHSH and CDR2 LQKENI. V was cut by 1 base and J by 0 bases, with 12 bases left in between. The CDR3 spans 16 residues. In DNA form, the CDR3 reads TGTGCCAGCTCACCACGTGTTTCCGGTGTGAACACTGAAGCTTTCTTT. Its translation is CASSPRVSGVNTEAFF.

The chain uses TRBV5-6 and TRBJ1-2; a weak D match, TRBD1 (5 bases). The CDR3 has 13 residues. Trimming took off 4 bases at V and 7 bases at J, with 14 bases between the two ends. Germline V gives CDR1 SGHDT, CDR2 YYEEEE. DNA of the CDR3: TGTGCCAGCAGCCCCAGTGGGACGTCTGGCTACACCTTC. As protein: CASSPSGTSGYTF.

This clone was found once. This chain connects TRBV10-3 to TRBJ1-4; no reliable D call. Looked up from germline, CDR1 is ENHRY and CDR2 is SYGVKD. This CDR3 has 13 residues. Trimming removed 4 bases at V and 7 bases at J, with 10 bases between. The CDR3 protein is CAISVELFEKLFF. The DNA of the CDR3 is TGTGCCATCAGTGTAGAGTTGTTTGAAAAACTGTTTTTT.

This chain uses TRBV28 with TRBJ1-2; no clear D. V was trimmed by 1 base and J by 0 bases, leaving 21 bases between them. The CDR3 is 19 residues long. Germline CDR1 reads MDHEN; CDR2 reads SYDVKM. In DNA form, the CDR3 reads TGTGCCAGCAGTTTATTTTCGCCGGGAGGCCGAGAAGCTAACTATGGCTACACCTTC. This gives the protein CASSLFSPGGREANYGYTF.

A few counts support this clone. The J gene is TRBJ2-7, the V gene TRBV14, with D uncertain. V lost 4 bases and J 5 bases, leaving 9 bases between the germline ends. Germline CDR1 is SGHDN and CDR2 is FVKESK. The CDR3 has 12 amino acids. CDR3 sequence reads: CASSRMPHEQYF. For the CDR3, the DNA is TGTGCCAGCAGCCGGATGCCGCACGAGCAGTACTTC.

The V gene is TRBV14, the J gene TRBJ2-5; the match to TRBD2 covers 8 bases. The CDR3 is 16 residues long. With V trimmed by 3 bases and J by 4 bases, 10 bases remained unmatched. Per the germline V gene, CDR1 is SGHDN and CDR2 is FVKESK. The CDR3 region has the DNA TGTGCCAGCAGCCATCCGCCCCGGGGGGGCCGAGAGACCCAGTACTTC. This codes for CASSHPPRGGRETQYF.

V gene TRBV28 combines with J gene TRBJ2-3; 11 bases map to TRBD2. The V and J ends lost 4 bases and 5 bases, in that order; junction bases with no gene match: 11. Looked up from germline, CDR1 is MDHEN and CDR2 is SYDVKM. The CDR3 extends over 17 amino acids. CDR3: CASSSQLAGGPGDTQYF. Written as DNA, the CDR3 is TGTGCCAGCAGTTCCCAGTTAGCGGGAGGGCCGGGAGATACGCAGTATTTT.

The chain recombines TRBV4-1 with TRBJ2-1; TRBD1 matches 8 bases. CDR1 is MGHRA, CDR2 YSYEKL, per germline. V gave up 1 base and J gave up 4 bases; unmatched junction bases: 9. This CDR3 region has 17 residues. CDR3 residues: CASSQGRGQGRYNEQFF. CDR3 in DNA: TGCGCCAGCAGCCAAGGGCGAGGACAGGGAAGATACAATGAGCAGTTCTTC.

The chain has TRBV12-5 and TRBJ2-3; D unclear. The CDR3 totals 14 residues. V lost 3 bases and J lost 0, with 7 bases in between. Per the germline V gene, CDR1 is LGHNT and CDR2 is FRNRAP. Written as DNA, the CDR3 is TGTGCTAGTGGTTTAGGGATTAGCACAGATACGCAGTATTTT. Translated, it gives CASGLGISTDTQYF. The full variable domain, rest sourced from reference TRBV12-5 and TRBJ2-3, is DARVTQTPRHKVTEMGQEVTMRCQPILGHNTVFWYRQTMMQGLELLAYFRNRAPLDDSGMPKDRFSAEMPDATLATLKIQPSEPRDSAVYFCASGLGISTDTQYFGPGTRLTVL.

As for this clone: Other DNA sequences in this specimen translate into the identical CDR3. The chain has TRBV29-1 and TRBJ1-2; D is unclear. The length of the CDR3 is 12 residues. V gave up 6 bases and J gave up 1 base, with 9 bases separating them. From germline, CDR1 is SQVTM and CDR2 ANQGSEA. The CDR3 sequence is CSVGSFNYGYTF. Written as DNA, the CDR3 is TGCAGCGTAGGTTCATTTAACTATGGCTACACCTTC.

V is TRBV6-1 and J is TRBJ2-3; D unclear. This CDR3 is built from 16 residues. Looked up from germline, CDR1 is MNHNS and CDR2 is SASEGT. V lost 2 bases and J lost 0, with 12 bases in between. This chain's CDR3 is CASSERVPASTDTQYF. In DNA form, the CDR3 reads TGTGCCAGCAGTGAAAGGGTTCCGGCTAGCACAGATACGCAGTATTTT.

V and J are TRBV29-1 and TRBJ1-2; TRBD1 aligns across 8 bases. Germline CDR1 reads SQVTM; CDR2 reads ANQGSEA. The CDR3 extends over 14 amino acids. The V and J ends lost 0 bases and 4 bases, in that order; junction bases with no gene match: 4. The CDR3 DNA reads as TGCAGCGTTGAAGACCGGACAGGGTTCTATGGCTACACCTTC. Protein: CSVEDRTGFYGYTF. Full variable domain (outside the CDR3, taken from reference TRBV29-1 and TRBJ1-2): SAVISQKPSRDICQRGTSLTIQCQVDSQVTMMFWYRQQPGQSLTLIATANQGSEATYESGFVIDKFPISRPNLTFSTLTVSNMSPEDSSIYLCSVEDRTGFYGYTFGSGTRLTVV.

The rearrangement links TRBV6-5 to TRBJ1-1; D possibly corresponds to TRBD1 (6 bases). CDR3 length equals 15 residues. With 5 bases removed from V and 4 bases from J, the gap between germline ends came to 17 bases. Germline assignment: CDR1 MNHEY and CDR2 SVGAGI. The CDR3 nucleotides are TGTGCCAGCAGTAACATACAGGGTGTGAGCACTGAAGCTTTCTTT. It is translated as CASSNIQGVSTEAFF.

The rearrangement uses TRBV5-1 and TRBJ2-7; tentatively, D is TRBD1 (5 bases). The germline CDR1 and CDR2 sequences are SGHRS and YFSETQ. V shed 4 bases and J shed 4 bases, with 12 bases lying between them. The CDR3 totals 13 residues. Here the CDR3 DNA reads TGCGCCAGCAGCCTTTCTCCAGGGTACGAGCAGTACTTC. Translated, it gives CASSLSPGYEQYF. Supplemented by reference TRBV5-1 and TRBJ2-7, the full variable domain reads KAGVTQTPRYLIKTRGQQVTLSCSPISGHRSVSWYQQTPGQGLQFLFEYFSETQRNKGNFPGRFSGRQFSNSRSEMNVSTLELGDSALYLCASSLSPGYEQYFGPGTRLTVT.

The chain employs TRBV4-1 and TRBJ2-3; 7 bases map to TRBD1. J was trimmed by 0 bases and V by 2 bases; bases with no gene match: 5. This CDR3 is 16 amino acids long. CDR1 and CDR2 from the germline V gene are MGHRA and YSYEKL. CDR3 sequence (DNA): TGCGCCAGCAGCCAACGTCGACAGGGCAGCACAGATACGCAGTATTTT. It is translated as CASSQRRQGSTDTQYF.

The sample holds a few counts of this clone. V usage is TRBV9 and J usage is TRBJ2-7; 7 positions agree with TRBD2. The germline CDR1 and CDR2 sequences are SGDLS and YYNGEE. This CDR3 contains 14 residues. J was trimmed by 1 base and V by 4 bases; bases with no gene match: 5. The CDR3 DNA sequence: TGTGCCAGCAGCACAAGAGCGGGATCCTACGAGCAGTACTTC. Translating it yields CASSTRAGSYEQYF.

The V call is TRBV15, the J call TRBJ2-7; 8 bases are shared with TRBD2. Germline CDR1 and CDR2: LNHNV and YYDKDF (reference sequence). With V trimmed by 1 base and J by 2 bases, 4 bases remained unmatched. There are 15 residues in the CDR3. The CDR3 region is CATSRVRAGAYEQYF. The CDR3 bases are TGTGCCACCAGCAGAGTCCGAGCGGGAGCCTACGAGCAGTACTTC. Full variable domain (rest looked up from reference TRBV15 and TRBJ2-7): DAMVIQNPRYQVTQFGKPVTLSCSQTLNHNVMYWYQQKSSQAPKLLFHYYDKDFNNEADTPDNFQSRRPNTSFCFLDIRSPGLGDTAMYLCATSRVRAGAYEQYFGPGTRLTVT.

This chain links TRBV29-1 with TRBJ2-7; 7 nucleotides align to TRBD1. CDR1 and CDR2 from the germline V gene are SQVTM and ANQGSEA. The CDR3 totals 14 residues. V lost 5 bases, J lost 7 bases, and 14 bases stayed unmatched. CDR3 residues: CSVPGQRQMGEQYF. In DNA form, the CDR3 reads TGCAGCGTTCCGGGACAGCGACAAATGGGGGAGCAGTACTTC.